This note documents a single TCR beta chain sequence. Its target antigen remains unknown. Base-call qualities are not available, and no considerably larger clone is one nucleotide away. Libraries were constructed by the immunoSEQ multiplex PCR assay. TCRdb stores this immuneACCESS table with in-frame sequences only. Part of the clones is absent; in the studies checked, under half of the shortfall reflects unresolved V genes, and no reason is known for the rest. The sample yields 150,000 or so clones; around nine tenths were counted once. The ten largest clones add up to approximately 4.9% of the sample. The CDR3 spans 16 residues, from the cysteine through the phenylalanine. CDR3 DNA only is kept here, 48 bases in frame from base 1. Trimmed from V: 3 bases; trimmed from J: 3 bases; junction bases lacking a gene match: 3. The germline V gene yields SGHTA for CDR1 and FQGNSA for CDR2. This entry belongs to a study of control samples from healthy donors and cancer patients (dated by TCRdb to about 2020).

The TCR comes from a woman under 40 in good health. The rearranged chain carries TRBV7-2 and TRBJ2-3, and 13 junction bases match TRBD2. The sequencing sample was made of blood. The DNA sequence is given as TGTGCCAGCAGCTTTCGGACTAGCGGGGGAACAGATACGCAGTATTTT. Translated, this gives CASSFRTSGGTDTQYF.